The clone carrying this TCR beta chain was seen repeatedly, ten times or more. No antigen is known for it. The sample originates from a study of spatial heterogeneity in lung cancer. Time point specified: sample taken at primary tumor resection. Via MiXCR, TCRdb re-called the 5' RACE reads, giving one row per CDR3 protein. The sample carries roughly 16,000 distinct CDR3 sequences, approximately 6.2% recorded once. Study results and limitations: Expanded alpha and beta TCR counts within tumors tracked tumor mutation counts.

The CDR3 covers 14 residues. Trimming left V 1 base short and J 0 bases short, with 9 bases between. Germline V gene sequence: CDR1 SQVTM, CDR2 ANQGSEA. The receptor comes from a male donor with early-stage non-small cell lung cancer. This chain uses TRBV29-1 with TRBJ1-1; D is undetermined. Specimen: lung tumor tissue, collected at surgery. CDR3 protein: CSVEGSGMNTEAFF. As DNA, the CDR3 is TGCAGCGTTGAAGGATCGGGGATGAACACTGAAGCTTTCTTT.